This is a list of T cell receptor beta chains from one sample in a study of regulatory T cells in long-lasting Graves disease. TCRdb independently ran MiXCR on the multiplex PCR reads; one entry per CDR3 protein. The table shows roughly 420,000 distinct CDR3 sequences, with about a sixth occurring only once. These data are also associated with another study on T cells in Graves' hyperthyroidism and ophthalmopathy.

The source was peripheral blood mononuclear cells (PBMCs), collected at new diagnosis, from a patient treated with antithyroid drugs. These receptors all stem from a woman aged 18-30 years with Graves disease. Both conserved end residues are part of each CDR3.

TRBV6-9	15	CASSYLTGLGNTIYF
TRBV12-3/TRBV12-4	14	CASSHTGSLYEQYF
TRBV27	16	CASRRDRGRSTDTQYF
TRBV7-2	15	CASSADRGRSYEQYF
TRBV12-3/TRBV12-4	16	CASSLGRLAGVGELFF
TRBV12-3/TRBV12-4	11	CASSFENTQYF
TRBV7-3	14	CASSLDPISYEQYF
TRBV3-1	15	CASSQTRDSYNEQFF
TRBV20-1	14	CSAPPGLRNNEQFF
TRBV3-1	14	CASSRGQTHLLAFF
TRBV7-6	16	CASSSYEGRGSDTQYF
TRBV28	15	CASSLFREGYNEQFF
TRBV24-1	16	CATSDPRGTPQETQYF
TRBV27	15	CASSFDLYSYNEQFF
TRBV4-1	16	CASSPIGRQITYEQYF
TRBV28	15	CASSDGGGALETQYF
TRBV11-2	16	CASSLEPVGVTDEQYF
TRBV20-1	16	CSVRERGASLRGEQYF
TRBV29-1	12	CSDGGPSREQYF
TRBV29-1	13	CSGRQGSTDTQYF
TRBV7-8	15	CASSSGITTNEKLFF
TRBV28	15	CASRDPGTGVYEQYF
TRBV29-1	15	CSVVRSGATTGELFF
TRBV12-3/TRBV12-4	12	CASHSAVNTQYF
TRBV5-1	15	CASSLGLAGSFEQYF
TRBV12-3/TRBV12-4	15	CASSVTGLGNQPQHF
TRBV5-1	14	CASSSMEGGNEQFF
TRBV7-2	14	CASSPAGAGETQYF
TRBV7-2	13	CASSLGEREGQYF
TRBV7-9	14	CASAPGTVYEKLFF
TRBV7-3	14	CASSPYPSTDTQYF
TRBV5-1	15	CASSLGDGNTYEQYF
TRBV29-1	15	CSVEIPGQLYNEQFF
TRBV30	17	CAWKRRDTQPSNYGYTF
TRBV2	15	CVSRETSGSVGEQFF
TRBV7-3	16	CASSLRGRGGFDGYTF
TRBV15	15	CATSRDREVTGELFF
TRBV5-1	16	CASSLARGSFGGELFF
TRBV20-1	12	CSAIRAKETQYF
TRBV27	13	CASGWTGNTEAFF
TRBV20-1	13	CSAYRQVPYEQYF
TRBV20-1	14	CSALLVKDSYEQYF
TRBV9	18	CASSVAGWTSGRLDTQYF
TRBV7-3	17	CASSLGGSGNSYNEQFF
TRBV15	16	CATSRTLAGARDTQYF